The clone carrying this TCR beta chain was seen only once. The antigen is unknown. Germline CDR1 and CDR2: SNHLY and FYNNEI. The CDR3 consists of 16 residues. V gave up 2 bases and J gave up 0 bases, with 11 bases separating them. Then a second PCR, running roughly 7 to 11 cycles, was carried out with a sample-barcoded 5' primer and a J-beta primer mix. The authors tagged each cDNA molecule using a template-switch adaptor with 12 random nucleotides. One entry per CDR3 protein results from TCRdb running MiXCR on the 5' RACE reads. The table records around 1,100,000 distinct CDR3 sequences, under 40% of them present only once. This entry comes from a study of blood T cells in healthy people across ages. Points from the study as a whole: The study found more naive CD4+ cells and higher diversity in long-lived than aged donors. Diversity estimated from one million T cells was considered an underestimate.

The chain joins TRBV2 to TRBJ1-3; D is ambiguous. The specimen was blood. The receptor was isolated from a man between 18 and 29 years old in good health. The CDR3 reads CASSELQLYSGNTIYF. Written as DNA, the CDR3 is TGTGCCAGCAGTGAATTACAGCTGTACTCTGGAAACACCATATATTTT. Together with reference TRBV2 and TRBJ1-3, the CDR3 gives the full variable domain: EPEVTQTPSHQVTQMGQEVILRCVPISNHLYFYWYRQILGQKVEFLVSFYNNEISEKSEIFDDQFSVERPDGSNFTLKIRSTKLEDSAMYFCASSELQLYSGNTIYFGEGSWLTVV.